What follows are 12 T cell receptor beta chains derived from one specimen sequenced in a study of beta chain features in type 1 diabetes. Expressed TCRB transcripts were sequenced after all isolated RNA was converted to cDNA. Data came from immunoSEQ multiplex PCR; TCRdb stores just in-frame clones and leaves some out. The data show around 140,000 clones, about 10% seen once. Sequenced material: naive CD4+ T cells from blood. These receptors were collected from a man between 18 and 29 years old in good health.

This clone was seen at least ten times. This rearrangement joins TRBV30 to TRBJ1-2; D is ambiguous. V was clipped by 5 bases and J by 8 bases, with 18 bases between them. Germline-derived CDR1 and CDR2 are GTSNPN and SVGIG (reference sequence). The CDR3 covers 13 residues. The CDR3 spells CAWLTPGSIGYTF. CDR3 in DNA: TGTGCCTGGTTGACCCCGGGATCTATCGGCTACACCTTC.

The chain has TRBV5-5 and TRBJ2-2; 9 nucleotides agree with TRBD1. Per germline, CDR1 SGHKS and CDR2 YYEKEE (reference sequence). J lost 3 bases, V lost 1 base, and 4 bases had no gene match. This CDR3 has 16 residues. The CDR3 nucleotides are TGTGCCAGCAGCTTGTGGGACAGGGATGACACCGGGGAGCTGTTTTTT. Protein product: CASSLWDRDDTGELFF. Full variable domain (rest looked up from reference TRBV5-5 and TRBJ2-2): DAGVTQSPTHLIKTRGQQVTLRCSPISGHKSVSWYQQVLGQGPQFIFQYYEKEERGRGNFPDRFSARQFPNYSSELNVNALLLGDSALYLCASSLWDRDDTGELFFGEGSRLTVL.

CDR3 DNA sequence: TGTGCCAGCAGTTATTTTACTCAGGGGGTTTCCTACGAGCAGTACTTC. This translates into CASSYFTQGVSYEQYF. V gene TRBV14 combines with J gene TRBJ2-7; 7 positions agree with TRBD1. Unmatched junction bases numbered 12, after V lost 6 bases and J lost 1 base. CDR1 SGHDN and CDR2 FVKESK come from the germline V gene. The length of the CDR3 is 16 residues.

The genes are TRBV5-1 and TRBJ2-5; unclear D gene. The germline V gene encodes CDR1 SGHRS and CDR2 YFSETQ. With 0 bases removed from V and 5 bases from J, the gap between germline ends came to 8 bases. The CDR3 extends over 13 amino acids. CDR3 sequence reads: CASSLDPRETQYF. As DNA, the CDR3 is TGCGCCAGCAGCTTGGATCCTAGGGAGACCCAGTACTTC.

The chain recombines TRBV7-9 with TRBJ2-5; 8 nucleotides line up with TRBD1. This CDR3 spans 17 amino acids. The trim removed 6 bases at V and 4 bases at J, leaving 16 bases unmatched. The germline CDR1 and CDR2 sequences are SEHNR and FQNEAQ (reference sequence). The chain's CDR3 is CASSLKPGQVGLETQYF. DNA for the CDR3: TGTGCCAGCAGTTTAAAACCGGGACAGGTGGGCTTAGAGACCCAGTACTTC. Together with reference TRBV7-9 and TRBJ2-5, the CDR3 gives the full variable domain: DTGVSQNPRHKITKRGQNVTFRCDPISEHNRLYWYRQTLGQGPEFLTYFQNEAQLEKSRLLSDRFSAERPKGSFSTLEIQRTEQGDSAMYLCASSLKPGQVGLETQYFGPGTRLLVL.

The gene calls are TRBV6-6 and TRBJ2-7; D remains unclear. The V gene lost 6 bases and the J gene lost 2 bases, with 11 bases spanning the gap. Germline values: CDR1 MNHNY, CDR2 SVGAGI (reference sequence). The CDR3 has 13 amino acids. In nucleotides, the CDR3 is TGTGCCAGCAGCCAGAGAGGCCCCTACGAGCAGTACTTC. Translation: CASSQRGPYEQYF.

This clone was recorded a few times. This chain links TRBV5-4 with TRBJ1-2, with TRBD1 matching 7 bases. Germline loops: CDR1 SGHNT, CDR2 YYREEE (reference sequence). Trimming removed 3 bases from V and 7 bases from J; junction bases left unmatched: 12. There are 15 residues in the CDR3. The CDR3 here is CASSSSGTVMTGYTF. Here the CDR3 DNA reads TGTGCCAGCAGCTCCTCCGGGACAGTCATGACTGGCTACACCTTC.

This clone has a handful of counts. The chain uses TRBV28 and TRBJ1-5; D not resolved. CDR3 length: 15 residues. Germline CDR1 reads MDHEN; CDR2 reads SYDVKM. The ends were cut back, 3 bases at V and 6 bases at J, with 15 bases in the middle. In nucleotides, the CDR3 is TGTGCCAGCAGTTTTGGGGAGGTTCGGGGTCAGCCCCAGCATTTT. Protein sequence: CASSFGEVRGQPQHF.

This sequence joins TRBV11-2 and TRBJ1-1, with 8 bases fitting TRBD1. CDR1 is SGHAT, CDR2 FQNNGV, per germline. The CDR3 has 13 residues. With V trimmed by 4 bases and J by 11 bases, 9 bases remained unmatched. The CDR3 nucleotides are TGTGCCAGCAGCTCAATGGACAGGGATTGGGCTTTCTTT. Protein: CASSSMDRDWAFF.

This sequence joins TRBV10-3 and TRBJ2-7, with D perhaps TRBD2 (5 bases). Germline V gives CDR1 ENHRY, CDR2 SYGVKD. The CDR3 is made up of 14 amino acids. Trimming shortened V by 4 bases and J by 0 bases, and 10 bases separated the two germline ends. The CDR3 region has the DNA TGTGCCATCAGTGGGGTAGCGAGCTCCTACGAGCAGTACTTC. Its protein is CAISGVASSYEQYF.

The gene calls are TRBV4-3 and TRBJ2-5; 12 bases map to TRBD1. The V segment lost 2 bases and the J segment 6 bases; nucleotides outside the gene matches: 10. Germline CDR1 and CDR2: LGHNA and YSLEER. This CDR3 has 17 residues. In DNA form, the CDR3 reads TGCGCCAGCAGCCAACCGAGGGACAGGGGGCGTATTCAGACCCAGTACTTC. Amino acid sequence: CASSQPRDRGRIQTQYF.

This clone has just a few counts. The V gene is TRBV7-9, the J gene TRBJ1-2; 9 positions agree with TRBD1. The V segment lost 6 bases and the J segment 2 bases; nucleotides outside the gene matches: 4. This CDR3 has 14 residues. CDR1 SEHNR and CDR2 FQNEAQ come from the germline V gene (reference sequence). Written as DNA, the CDR3 is TGTGCCAGCAGAATTACAGGGGGCAACTATGGCTACACCTTC. Protein sequence: CASRITGGNYGYTF.